This T cell receptor beta chain comes out of a study of control samples from healthy donors and cancer patients. Per germline, CDR1 SQVTM and CDR2 ANQGSEA. The CDR3 consists of 12 residues. V lost 6 bases and J 3 bases, leaving 12 bases between the germline ends. Sequenced by immunoSEQ multiplex PCR; TCRdb stores in-frame clones only, minus some. The sample holds under 200,000 clones, 80% to 90% seen once. What was sequenced was blood. V usage is TRBV29-1 and J usage is TRBJ2-7; possibly TRBD1 for D (5 bases). The sequence was obtained from a woman aged 30 to 39 in good health. The CDR3 DNA is TGCAGCGTAGAAAAAGACAGCTACGAGCAGTACTTC. It specifies CSVEKDSYEQYF.